The 16 T cell receptor beta chains given below trace back to one sample, sequenced in a study of cytomegalovirus exposure and HLA in healthy donors (TCRdb year 2017). The library was built by means of the immunoSEQ multiplex PCR assay. A mixture of 60 forward primers for TCR Vbeta segments and 13 reverse primers for TCR Jbeta segments was used in the multiplex PCR. The table comes from immuneACCESS by way of TCRdb, which keeps in-frame sequences with V and J called. Part of the clones is missing from these tables; in studies checked, under half for an unresolved V gene and the rest for unknown reasons. The sample's own table lists around 100,000 clones. The top ten clonotypes cover 3% to 4% of the sample. Sample: PBMCs. The receptors originated from a woman aged 25 to 39 in good health and CMV-seronegative.

The chain joins TRBV27 to TRBJ2-7; tentatively, D is TRBD1 (6 bases). CDR1 MNHEY and CDR2 SMNVEV come from the germline V gene (reference sequence). The CDR3 is made up of 15 amino acids. Between the trimmed V and J ends, which lost 5 bases and 5 bases, there was a span of 19 bases. The chain's CDR3 is CASSAVASGGDEQYF. In DNA, the CDR3 is TGTGCCAGCAGTGCTGTAGCGTCTGGGGGCGACGAGCAGTACTTC.

The chain employs TRBV7-9 and TRBJ1-2; D gene uncertain. The CDR3 runs 17 residues. The V and J ends lost 3 bases and 4 bases respectively, with 21 bases between them. Germline CDR1 is SEHNR and CDR2 is FQNEAQ (reference sequence). CDR3 coding DNA: TGTGCCAGCAGCTTTGCGGGGAGTGAATTGGCCTTCTATGGCTACACCTTC. Encoded protein: CASSFAGSELAFYGYTF.

V usage is TRBV28 and J usage is TRBJ1-2, with TRBD1 identical over 10 bases. From germline, CDR1 is MDHEN and CDR2 SYDVKM. The CDR3 spans 14 residues. Unmatched junction bases numbered 4, after V lost 6 bases and J lost 3 bases. CDR3 amino acids: CASSRDRGHYGYTF. The DNA of the CDR3 is TGTGCCAGCAGCCGTGACAGGGGGCACTATGGCTACACCTTC.

V is TRBV11-2 and J is TRBJ1-2; 9 bases match TRBD1. The CDR3 is 17 amino acids. CDR1 and CDR2 (germline): SGHAT, FQNNGV. V lost 3 bases to trimming and J lost 6 bases; unmatched junction nucleotides: 14. In DNA, the CDR3 is TGTGCCAGCAGCTTGACCCCCAGACAGGGGGAGCAGAATGGCTACACCTTC. Translating gives CASSLTPRQGEQNGYTF.

This chain uses TRBV4-2 with TRBJ1-1, with TRBD1 matching 7 bases. The CDR3 has 21 amino acids. V was pared by 4 bases and J by 3 bases, with 26 bases of the junction left unmatched. Germline V gene data show CDR1 as LGHNA and CDR2 as YNFKEQ. CDR3 bases: TGTGCCAGCAGCCGTTTGTTAAGCGTTCCGACAGGGCCGAGAGGGGACACTGAAGCTTTCTTT. This encodes CASSRLLSVPTGPRGDTEAFF.

The chain has TRBV7-8 and TRBJ2-6; the D is unclear. The germline CDR1 and CDR2 sequences are SGHVS and FQNEAQ. With 6 bases removed from V and 0 bases from J, the gap between germline ends came to 9 bases. The CDR3 extends over 15 amino acids. CDR3: CASRLFNSGANVLTF. CDR3 coding DNA: TGTGCCAGCAGACTATTCAACTCTGGGGCCAACGTCCTGACTTTC.

The V call is TRBV13, the J call TRBJ1-2; D call uncertain. V was pared by 3 bases and J by 1 base, with 3 bases between. The germline CDR1 and CDR2 sequences are PRHDT and FYEKMQ (reference sequence). The CDR3 runs 12 residues. The CDR3 region has the DNA TGTGCCAGCAGCTTTAATAACTATGGCTACACCTTC. The encoded protein is CASSFNNYGYTF. Looking up the rest from reference TRBV13 and TRBJ1-2 gives the full variable domain: AAGVIQSPRHLIKEKRETATLKCYPIPRHDTVYWYQQGPGQDPQFLISFYEKMQSDKGSIPDRFSAQQFSDYHSELNMSSLELGDSALYFCASSFNNYGYTFGSGTRLTVV.

The chain has TRBV2 and TRBJ1-1; D perhaps matches TRBD1 (5 bases). Per the germline V gene, CDR1 is SNHLY and CDR2 is FYNNEI. V was clipped by 1 base and J by 1 base, with 10 bases between them. This CDR3 has 15 residues. CDR3 loop: CASSEGIRGNTEAFF. The CDR3 DNA sequence: TGTGCCAGCAGTGAAGGCATTAGGGGGAACACTGAAGCTTTCTTT.

The chain combines TRBV7-9 with TRBJ1-4; possible D gene TRBD1, 5 bases. The germline CDR1 and CDR2 sequences are SEHNR and FQNEAQ (reference sequence). The CDR3 loop spans 15 amino acids. V dropped 5 bases and J dropped 6 bases, with 16 bases sitting between them. The CDR3 nucleotides are TGTGCCAGCAGCCTTGGGGGACTCTCGGATGAAAAACTGTTTTTT. It encodes CASSLGGLSDEKLFF.

On this clone itself: Other DNA sequences in this specimen translate into the identical CDR3. The rearrangement joins TRBV19 to TRBJ2-7, with a weak D call TRBD1 (6 bases). From germline, CDR1 is LNHDA and CDR2 SQIVND (reference sequence). CDR3 length equals 14 residues. Trimming took 6 bases from V and 0 from J, leaving 12 bases between them. The DNA of the CDR3 is TGTGCCAGTAGCTATAGACAGGACTCCTACGAGCAGTACTTC. Protein sequence: CASSYRQDSYEQYF.

V usage is TRBV12-5 and J usage is TRBJ1-4; no clear D gene. The CDR3 is 10 amino acids. Trimming cost V 8 bases and J 8 bases, with 6 bases left between them. Germline CDR1 LGHNT, CDR2 FRNRAP. The CDR3 nucleotides read TGTGCTAGTCGGGGAGAAAAACTGTTTTTT. Translating it yields CASRGEKLFF.

The rearrangement joins TRBV10-1 to TRBJ2-2; D not resolved. The V gene's germline CDR1 is WNHNN and CDR2 SYGVQD (reference sequence). V lost 5 bases, J lost 1 base, and 5 bases lay in between. The CDR3 has 13 amino acids. The CDR3 is CASSRGNTGELFF. CDR3 in DNA: TGCGCCAGCAGTAGAGGGAACACCGGGGAGCTGTTTTTT.

The rearrangement joins TRBV28 to TRBJ1-2; 11 bases fit TRBD1. The CDR3 spans 13 residues. CDR1 and CDR2 from the germline V gene are MDHEN and SYDVKM. V lost 6 bases, J lost 5 bases, and 2 bases stayed unmatched. The CDR3 DNA follows: TGTGCCAGCAGCCGGGACAGGGGGTATGGCTACACCTTC. This translates into CASSRDRGYGYTF.

The chain recombines TRBV28 with TRBJ2-7, with 7 positions matching TRBD1. This CDR3 contains 14 residues. Looked up from germline, CDR1 is MDHEN and CDR2 is SYDVKM. Trimming at V came to 7 bases and at J to 3 bases, leaving 9 bases not matched to a gene. The CDR3 coding sequence is TGTGCCAGCACCCCCCGGGACAGCTACTACGAGCAGTACTTC. This gives the protein CASTPRDSYYEQYF. Full variable domain (rest looked up from reference TRBV28 and TRBJ2-7): DVKVTQSSRYLVKRTGEKVFLECVQDMDHENMFWYRQDPGLGLRLIYFSYDVKMKEKGDIPEGYSVSREKKERFSLILESASTNQTSMYLCASTPRDSYYEQYFGPGTRLTVT.

V is TRBV7-2 and J is TRBJ2-3; D perhaps matches TRBD1 (6 bases). This CDR3 spans 16 amino acids. Germline assignment: CDR1 SGHTA and CDR2 FQGNSA. The V and J ends lost 6 bases and 4 bases respectively, with 20 bases between them. This CDR3 is CASSQPSGAKADTQYF. CDR3 sequence (DNA): TGTGCCAGCAGTCAACCCTCAGGGGCCAAAGCAGATACGCAGTATTTT.

Here the CDR3 reads CATNRPLANEQFF. The CDR3 DNA follows: TGTGCCACCAATCGTCCTTTGGCTAATGAGCAGTTCTTC. V gene TRBV2 combines with J gene TRBJ2-1; no definite D call. The V gene's germline CDR1 is SNHLY and CDR2 FYNNEI. V gave up 10 bases and J gave up 7 bases, with 17 bases separating them. CDR3 length equals 13 residues.